This TCR beta chain was obtained from a study of T cells in Graves' hyperthyroidism and ophthalmopathy. The germline V and J ends were trimmed by 0 bases and 3 bases, with 11 bases remaining between them. The CDR3 runs 15 residues. Germline V gives CDR1 LNHNV, CDR2 YYDKDF (reference sequence). The investigators amplified TCR beta CDR3 regions from RNA transcripts. First-round RT-PCR with HTBI primers amplified the TCR CDR3 region. TCRdb reprocessed the multiplex PCR reads with MiXCR, giving one entry per CDR3 protein. The sample lists approximately 610,000 distinct CDR3 sequences, roughly 14% occurring once.

The sample taken for sequencing was blood. The sequence was collected from a woman in her 40s with Graves' ophthalmopathy. The J gene is TRBJ2-5, the V gene TRBV15; the D gene is possibly TRBD2 (5 bases). The CDR3 sequence: CATSRDNSGKETQYF. CDR3 coding DNA: TGTGCCACCAGCAGAGATAATTCCGGGAAAGAGACCCAGTACTTC.